The 19 T cell receptor beta chains below come from one sample, sequenced in a study of T cell responses to AZD1222 COVID-19 vaccine. Using immunoSEQ multiplex PCR, the repertoire was profiled, and TCRdb retains in-frame clones only, with some absent. The data hold 100,000 or so clones, with about 87% observed a single time. Sequencing was performed on peripheral blood, taken on day 0 of MenACWY control vaccination. These receptors were taken from an adult in good health.

The chain links TRBV15 to TRBJ1-5; TRBD1 might be the D (5 bases). This CDR3 is 17 amino acids long. The ends were cut back, 3 bases at V and 4 bases at J, with 19 bases in the middle. CDR1 LNHNV and CDR2 YYDKDF come from the germline V gene (reference sequence). CDR3 amino acids: CATSSQAQGSRNQPQHF. The CDR3 DNA sequence: TGTGCCACCAGCAGCCAAGCCCAGGGAAGCCGGAATCAGCCCCAGCATTTT. Based on the CDR3 plus reference TRBV15 and TRBJ1-5, the full variable domain is DAMVIQNPRYQVTQFGKPVTLSCSQTLNHNVMYWYQQKSSQAPKLLFHYYDKDFNNEADTPDNFQSRRPNTSFCFLDIRSPGLGDTAMYLCATSSQAQGSRNQPQHFGDGTRLSIL.

V and J are TRBV7-9 and TRBJ1-4; the D gene is possibly TRBD1 (5 bases). Trimming shortened V by 2 bases and J by 4 bases, and 14 bases separated the two germline ends. CDR3 length: 16 residues. The germline V gene has CDR1 SEHNR and CDR2 FQNEAQ (reference sequence). CDR3 DNA: TGTGCCAGCAGCTTATATCTGGGACCGGGTAATGAAAAACTGTTTTTT. This codes for CASSLYLGPGNEKLFF.

The chain recombines TRBV30 with TRBJ1-5, with 8 bases lining up with TRBD1. CDR3 size: 15 residues. V shed 8 bases and J 6 bases; nucleotides not matched to a gene: 15. Germline V gene lookup returns CDR1 GTSNPN and CDR2 SVGIG (reference sequence). CDR3 loop: CALKVAQGVGQPQHF. CDR3 sequence (DNA): TGTGCCCTGAAGGTTGCACAGGGGGTGGGTCAGCCCCAGCATTTT.

The V call is TRBV11-2, the J call TRBJ2-1; 8 bases fit TRBD2. With 5 bases clipped from V and 7 bases from J, the junction kept 10 bases outside the gene matches. CDR1 and CDR2 (germline): SGHAT, FQNNGV. The CDR3 covers 15 residues. CDR3 bases: TGTGCCAGCAGCCATACTAGCGGAGGAGGAAATGAGCAGTTCTTC. This translates into CASSHTSGGGNEQFF.

This clone was seen a handful of times. The gene calls are TRBV9 and TRBJ1-2; D is perhaps TRBD1 (5 bases). Between the trimmed V and J ends, which lost 0 bases and 4 bases, there was a span of 7 bases. Germline-derived CDR1 and CDR2 are SGDLS and YYNGEE. The CDR3 consists of 13 residues. CDR3 nucleotide sequence: TGTGCCAGCAGCGTAGCGGGGGGCTATGGCTACACCTTC. Residues: CASSVAGGYGYTF.

The CDR3 reads CASSGTGDNYGYTF. In DNA form, the CDR3 reads TGTGCCAGCAGTGGGACAGGGGATAACTATGGCTACACCTTC. The chain combines TRBV5-8 with TRBJ1-2, with 10 positions matching TRBD1. Trimming removed 5 bases from V and 1 base from J; junction bases left unmatched: 2. Germline V gene sequence: CDR1 SGHTS, CDR2 YDEGEE. The CDR3 sequence is 14 residues long.

This rearrangement joins TRBV5-1 to TRBJ2-4; tentatively, D is TRBD2 (5 bases). Germline CDR1 and CDR2: SGHRS and YFSETQ. Trimming shortened V by 0 bases and J by 9 bases, and 10 bases separated the two germline ends. The CDR3 has 13 amino acids. This chain's CDR3 is CASSLDERSIQYF. The CDR3 DNA is TGCGCCAGCAGCTTGGATGAGCGGAGCATTCAGTACTTC.

This clone was counted a single time. The chain uses TRBV6-2 or TRBV6-3 and TRBJ2-3; the match to TRBD2 covers 10 bases. The CDR3 contains 18 residues. Germline lookup yields CDR1 MNHEY and CDR2 SVGEGT. The ends lost 5 bases at V and 0 bases at J; junction bases unmatched: 11. The CDR3 sequence: CASSKSAGLALSTDTQYF. The CDR3 coding sequence is TGTGCCAGCAGTAAATCAGCGGGACTAGCGCTTAGCACAGATACGCAGTATTTT.

The chain joins TRBV5-8 to TRBJ2-5; 10 bases line up with TRBD2. Germline V lookup: CDR1 SGHTS, CDR2 YDEGEE. The CDR3 has 16 residues. V was clipped by 4 bases and J by 3 bases; unmatched bases: 9. CDR3 sequence (DNA): TGTGCCAGCAGCCCCGGGGGGCTAGCGGGAGAAGAGACCCAGTACTTC. Its protein is CASSPGGLAGEETQYF. The full variable domain, rest sourced from reference TRBV5-8 and TRBJ2-5, is EAGVTQSPTHLIKTRGQQATLRCSPISGHTSVYWYQQALGLGLQFLLWYDEGEERNRGNFPPRFSGRQFPNYSSELNVNALELEDSALYLCASSPGGLAGEETQYFGPGTRLLVL.

V gene TRBV10-3 combines with J gene TRBJ2-7, with 7 nucleotides matching TRBD1. The V and J ends lost 9 bases and 2 bases, in that order; junction bases with no gene match: 10. The length of the CDR3 is 14 residues. Per the germline V gene, CDR1 is ENHRY and CDR2 is SYGVKD. CDR3 DNA: TGTGCCATTAGGGATACAGGGGATACCTACGAGCAGTACTTC. Its protein is CAIRDTGDTYEQYF.

This clone was counted only a few times. The sample carries other DNA sequences with the same CDR3. The CDR3 nucleotides are TGCGCCAGCTATCCCGGCGGGCGGCGGGGCGGGAACGGTTTCTACGAGCAGTACTTC. This codes for CASYPGGRRGGNGFYEQYF. The genes are TRBV5-1 and TRBJ2-7, with a tentative D call TRBD2 (6 bases). The CDR3 contains 19 residues. CDR1 and CDR2 (germline): SGHRS, YFSETQ. V lost 7 bases, J lost 3 bases, and 32 bases lay in between. The full variable domain, in which reference TRBV5-1 and TRBJ2-7 provide the parts outside the CDR3, is KAGVTQTPRYLIKTRGQQVTLSCSPISGHRSVSWYQQTPGQGLQFLFEYFSETQRNKGNFPGRFSGRQFSNSRSEMNVSTLELGDSALYLCASYPGGRRGGNGFYEQYFGPGTRLTVT.

This clone was recorded once. The J gene is TRBJ2-7, the V gene TRBV7-9, with TRBD2 matching over 10 bases. V gave up 7 bases and J gave up 2 bases; unmatched junction bases: 8. Germline V gives CDR1 SEHNR, CDR2 FQNEAQ (reference sequence). This CDR3 contains 15 residues. CDR3 region: CASTKRAGGPYEQYF. The CDR3, as DNA: TGTGCCAGCACCAAGAGAGCGGGGGGGCCCTACGAGCAGTACTTC.

This sequence joins TRBV19 and TRBJ1-4, with 8 bases matching TRBD1. The V segment lost 5 bases and the J segment 7 bases; nucleotides outside the gene matches: 3. CDR1 is LNHDA, CDR2 SQIVND, per germline (reference sequence). The CDR3 has 13 residues. The CDR3 reads CASSPGGVEKLFF. For the CDR3, the DNA is TGTGCCAGTAGTCCAGGGGGCGTTGAAAAACTGTTTTTT.

CDR3 sequence reads: CASSLGYGQGALDSPLHF. The CDR3 region has the DNA TGCGCCAGCAGCCTAGGTTACGGACAGGGGGCCTTAGATTCACCCCTCCACTTT. The chain links TRBV4-1 to TRBJ1-6; 11 bases align to TRBD1. Trimming removed 4 bases from V and 8 bases from J; junction bases left unmatched: 13. CDR1 is MGHRA, CDR2 YSYEKL, per germline. This CDR3 has 18 amino acids.

This clone turned up a few times. The chain is built from TRBV5-6 and TRBJ1-2; the D gene is possibly TRBD1 (5 bases). The CDR3 consists of 16 residues. CDR1 and CDR2 (germline): SGHDT, YYEEEE. V lost 0 bases and J lost 5, with 17 bases in between. CDR3 loop: CASSLGQPAIWYGYTF. The CDR3 region has the DNA TGTGCCAGCAGCTTGGGACAGCCAGCGATATGGTATGGCTACACCTTC. Supplemented by reference TRBV5-6 and TRBJ1-2, the full variable domain reads DAGVTQSPTHLIKTRGQQVTLRCSPKSGHDTVSWYQQALGQGPQFIFQYYEEEERQRGNFPDRFSGHQFPNYSSELNVNALLLGDSALYLCASSLGQPAIWYGYTFGSGTRLTVV.

The V and J genes are TRBV4-1 and TRBJ1-4, with D uncertain. This CDR3 contains 14 residues. Trimming took off 0 bases at V and 8 bases at J, with 10 bases between the two ends. CDR1 is MGHRA and CDR2 is YSYEKL in the germline V gene. CDR3 in DNA: TGCGCCAGCAGCCAAGATTCGTGGTCGGAAAAACTGTTTTTT. Its protein is CASSQDSWSEKLFF.

V usage is TRBV30 and J usage is TRBJ1-1; D is unclear. The V gene's germline CDR1 is GTSNPN and CDR2 SVGIG (reference sequence). CDR3 length: 13 amino acids. V was clipped by 0 bases and J by 4 bases, with 9 bases between them. This CDR3 reads CAWSVRGFTEAFF. In nucleotides, the CDR3 is TGTGCCTGGAGTGTACGGGGTTTCACTGAAGCTTTCTTT. Full variable domain (remainder filled in from reference TRBV30 and TRBJ1-1): SQTIHQWPATLVQPVGSPLSLECTVEGTSNPNLYWYRQAAGRGLQLLFYSVGIGQISSEVPQNLSASRPQDRQFILSSKKLLLSDSGFYLCAWSVRGFTEAFFGQGTRLTVV.

The rearrangement links TRBV5-1 to TRBJ2-7; a possible D gene is TRBD2 (7 bases). Per the germline V gene, CDR1 is SGHRS and CDR2 is YFSETQ. This CDR3 has 14 residues. V was trimmed by 2 bases and J by 3 bases, leaving 12 bases between them. CDR3 in amino acids: CASSFAGEGYEQYF. DNA for the CDR3: TGCGCCAGCAGCTTCGCAGGGGAGGGCTACGAGCAGTACTTC. The variable domain in full, with the rest retrieved from reference TRBV5-1 and TRBJ2-7, is KAGVTQTPRYLIKTRGQQVTLSCSPISGHRSVSWYQQTPGQGLQFLFEYFSETQRNKGNFPGRFSGRQFSNSRSEMNVSTLELGDSALYLCASSFAGEGYEQYFGPGTRLTVT.

The V call is TRBV15, the J call TRBJ1-5; 7 positions agree with TRBD1. CDR1 LNHNV and CDR2 YYDKDF come from the germline V gene (reference sequence). The CDR3 has 12 amino acids. V lost 2 bases to trimming and J lost 11 bases; unmatched junction nucleotides: 3. The CDR3 sequence is CATSRPDRAQHF. Here the CDR3 DNA reads TGTGCCACCAGCAGACCCGACAGGGCCCAGCATTTT.